This T cell receptor beta chain was sequenced during a study of shared clonotypes between healthy human individuals. V gave up 4 bases and J gave up 6 bases; unmatched junction bases: 6. This CDR3 region has 15 residues. Germline-derived CDR1 and CDR2 are SGHRS and YFSETQ. For every subset, genomic DNA was evenly distributed across several immunoSEQ plates. Sequencing was performed with immunoSEQ multiplex PCR; in TCRdb, only in-frame clones are kept and a portion is missing. The sample has about 2,500,000 clones; 90% to 95% are singletons. The source material was naive CD4+ T cells sorted from blood. Subset given: CD45RA+ positively selected. This TCR came from a man between 18 and 35 years old in good health. The chain links TRBV5-1 to TRBJ2-1; 11 positions match TRBD2. The CDR3 DNA follows: TGCGCCAGCAGCGACGGGACTAGCGGCGTCAATGAGCAGTTCTTC. It specifies CASSDGTSGVNEQFF. Combining the CDR3 with reference TRBV5-1 and TRBJ2-1 gives the whole variable domain KAGVTQTPRYLIKTRGQQVTLSCSPISGHRSVSWYQQTPGQGLQFLFEYFSETQRNKGNFPGRFSGRQFSNSRSEMNVSTLELGDSALYLCASSDGTSGVNEQFFGPGTRLTVL.